Below, 14 T cell receptor beta chains from the same sample are listed, as sequenced in a study of blood T cell repertoires in COVID-19. Using immunoSEQ multiplex PCR, the repertoire was profiled, and TCRdb retains in-frame clones only, with some absent. The data contain about 230,000 clones, 70% to 90% of them singletons. Sequencing used peripheral blood. The receptors derive from a man aged 50 to 60 with COVID-19, enrolled during active disease.

The chain recombines TRBV19 with TRBJ2-7; TRBD1 might be the D (6 bases). Germline V gene data show CDR1 as LNHDA and CDR2 as SQIVND (reference sequence). The CDR3 is made up of 18 amino acids. V dropped 7 bases and J dropped 0 bases, with 25 bases sitting between them. CDR3 region: CASISVGFWGPISYEQYF. The CDR3 DNA reads as TGTGCCAGTATTTCCGTGGGGTTTTGGGGGCCGATCTCCTACGAGCAGTACTTC.

The chain joins TRBV7-6 to TRBJ2-1; D remains unclear. Trimming pared 1 base from V and 7 bases from J, leaving 8 bases between. The CDR3 is 13 amino acids. Germline V lookup: CDR1 SGHVS, CDR2 FNYEAQ. Here the CDR3 DNA reads TGTGCCAGCAGCTTAGATTATCTGAATGAGCAGTTCTTC. Its translation is CASSLDYLNEQFF.

The chain has TRBV3-1 (or the pseudogene TRBV3-2) and TRBJ1-3, with 7 nucleotides matching TRBD1. CDR1 and CDR2 from the germline V gene are LGHDT and YNNKEL (reference sequence). This CDR3 has 15 amino acids. The trim removed 4 bases at V and 4 bases at J, leaving 7 bases unmatched. The CDR3 DNA is TGTGCCAGCAGCCGACGGACAGGCCCGGGAAACACCATATATTTT. Encoded protein: CASSRRTGPGNTIYF.

The rearrangement links TRBV10-3 to TRBJ2-2; TRBD1 is a possible D gene (5 bases). Per the germline V gene, CDR1 is ENHRY and CDR2 is SYGVKD. The CDR3 spans 14 residues. V dropped 2 bases and J dropped 1 base, with 5 bases sitting between them. CDR3 sequence reads: CAISETGNTGELFF. CDR3 bases: TGTGCCATCAGTGAGACAGGGAACACCGGGGAGCTGTTTTTT.

The chain uses TRBV13 and TRBJ2-7, with D possibly TRBD2 on 5 matching bases. The germline CDR1 and CDR2 sequences are PRHDT and FYEKMQ (reference sequence). The CDR3 has 15 amino acids. The germline V and J ends were trimmed by 5 bases and 5 bases, with 19 bases remaining between them. The CDR3 reads CASSPWRTEGHEQYF. The CDR3 DNA reads as TGTGCCAGCAGCCCCTGGAGAACAGAGGGCCACGAGCAGTACTTC.

V gene TRBV6-2 or TRBV6-3 combines with J gene TRBJ2-2, with 9 bases aligning to TRBD2. The germline V gene has CDR1 MNHEY and CDR2 SVGEGT. The trim removed 2 bases at V and 5 bases at J, leaving 6 bases unmatched. The CDR3 is 16 residues long. The CDR3 nucleotides read TGTGCCAGCAGTTACGCGGGGGGGCCCGGGACCGGGGAGCTGTTTTTT. Its protein product is CASSYAGGPGTGELFF.

This chain connects TRBV24-1 to TRBJ2-3; 8 nucleotides agree with TRBD2. This CDR3 has 12 amino acids. V gave up 10 bases and J gave up 2 bases; unmatched junction bases: 1. Germline assignment: CDR1 KGHDR and CDR2 SFDVKD. The CDR3 loop reads CATAGDTDTQYF. The CDR3 region has the DNA TGTGCCACAGCGGGAGACACAGATACGCAGTATTTT.

The chain couples TRBV7-2 to TRBJ2-1, with 12 bases identical to TRBD2. Germline CDR1 SGHTA, CDR2 FQGNSA. This CDR3 is 16 amino acids long. J was trimmed by 4 bases and V by 5 bases; bases with no gene match: 6. CDR3 sequence reads: CASSPASGGGYNEQFF. The CDR3 nucleotides are TGTGCCAGCAGCCCCGCTAGCGGGGGGGGTTACAATGAGCAGTTCTTC.

The rearrangement joins TRBV2 to TRBJ2-5, with a tentative D call TRBD2 (5 bases). CDR1 is SNHLY, CDR2 FYNNEI, per germline. There are 18 residues in the CDR3. V dropped 4 bases and J dropped 0 bases, with 21 bases sitting between them. CDR3 in DNA: TGTGCCAGCAGTGCTTGGTTAGGTGGAGGACGGGACCAAGAGACCCAGTACTTC. Translation: CASSAWLGGGRDQETQYF.

The V and J genes are TRBV10-3 and TRBJ2-7; 15 bases align to TRBD2. Germline CDR1 reads ENHRY; CDR2 reads SYGVKD. Germline trimming cut 8 bases from V and 2 bases from J; bases unmatched to any gene: 16. This CDR3 comprises 19 residues. The CDR3 region is CAIGRWTSGGANKAYEQYF. CDR3 DNA sequence: TGTGCCATCGGACGCTGGACTAGCGGGGGGGCCAACAAGGCCTACGAGCAGTACTTC.

This chain links TRBV9 with TRBJ2-7, with D tentatively TRBD1 (5 bases). Germline V CDR1 and CDR2: SGDLS, YYNGEE. CDR3 length equals 15 residues. V was trimmed by 0 bases and J by 2 bases, leaving 12 bases between them. The CDR3 here is CASSVGTGPTYEQYF. CDR3 nucleotides: TGTGCCAGCAGCGTAGGTACAGGACCGACCTACGAGCAGTACTTC.

The chain recombines TRBV30 with TRBJ1-5, with TRBD1 matching 7 bases. The germline gives CDR1 GTSNPN, CDR2 SVGIG (reference sequence). J lost 0 bases, V lost 2 bases, and 4 bases had no gene match. This CDR3 comprises 15 residues. In nucleotides, the CDR3 is TGTGCCTGGAGTTTGGGACAGTATAGCAATCAGCCCCAGCATTTT. This gives the protein CAWSLGQYSNQPQHF. The entire variable domain, with the rest obtained from reference TRBV30 and TRBJ1-5, is as follows: SQTIHQWPATLVQPVGSPLSLECTVEGTSNPNLYWYRQAAGRGLQLLFYSVGIGQISSEVPQNLSASRPQDRQFILSSKKLLLSDSGFYLCAWSLGQYSNQPQHFGDGTRLSIL.

The rearrangement joins TRBV18 to TRBJ2-7, with 7 bases that match TRBD1. Looked up from germline, CDR1 is KGHSH and CDR2 is LQKENI. The J segment lost 0 bases and the V segment lost 6 bases, leaving 5 bases of the junction unmatched. The CDR3 runs to 14 residues. In DNA form, the CDR3 reads TGTGCCAGCTCGGGTAGGACAGGCTCCTACGAGCAGTACTTC. This gives the protein CASSGRTGSYEQYF.

The chain combines TRBV2 with TRBJ1-5; possible D gene TRBD1, 6 bases. The V gene's germline CDR1 is SNHLY and CDR2 FYNNEI. Trimming took 6 bases from V and 5 from J, leaving 23 bases between them. The CDR3 length is 17 residues. DNA of the CDR3: TGTGCCAGCAGCCCTACTTCGTCGGACAGCGCCTATCAGCCCCAGCATTTT. It encodes CASSPTSSDSAYQPQHF.